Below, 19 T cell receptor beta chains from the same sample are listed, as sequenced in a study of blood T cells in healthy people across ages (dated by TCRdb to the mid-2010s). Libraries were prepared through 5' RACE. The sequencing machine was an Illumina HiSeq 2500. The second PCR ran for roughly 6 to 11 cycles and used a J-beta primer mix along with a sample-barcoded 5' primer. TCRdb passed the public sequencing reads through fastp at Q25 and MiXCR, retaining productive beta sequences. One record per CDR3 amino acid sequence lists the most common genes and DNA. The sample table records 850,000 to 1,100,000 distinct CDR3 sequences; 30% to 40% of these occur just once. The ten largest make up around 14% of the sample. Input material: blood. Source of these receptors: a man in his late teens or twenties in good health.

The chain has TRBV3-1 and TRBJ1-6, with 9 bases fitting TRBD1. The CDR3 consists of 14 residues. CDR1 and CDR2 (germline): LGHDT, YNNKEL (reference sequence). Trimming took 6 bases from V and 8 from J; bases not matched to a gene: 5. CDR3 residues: CASRPWTGDSPLHF. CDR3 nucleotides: TGTGCCAGCAGGCCCTGGACAGGGGATTCACCCCTCCACTTT.

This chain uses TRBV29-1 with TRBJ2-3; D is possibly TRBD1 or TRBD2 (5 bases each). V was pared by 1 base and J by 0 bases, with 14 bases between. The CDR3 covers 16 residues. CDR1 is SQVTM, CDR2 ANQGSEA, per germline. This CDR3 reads CSVEGVGPLSTDTQYF. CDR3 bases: TGCAGCGTTGAAGGGGTGGGACCTCTCAGCACAGATACGCAGTATTTT.

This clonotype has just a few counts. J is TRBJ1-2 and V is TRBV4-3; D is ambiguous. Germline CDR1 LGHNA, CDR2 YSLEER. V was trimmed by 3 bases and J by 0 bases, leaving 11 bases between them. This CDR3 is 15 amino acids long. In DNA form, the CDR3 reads TGCGCCAGCAGCCACCGGTCCGGAGCTAACTATGGCTACACCTTC. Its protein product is CASSHRSGANYGYTF.

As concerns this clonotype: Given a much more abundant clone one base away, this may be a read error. The CDR3 DNA is TGTGCCAGCAGTGAAGCGCGGGATCAGCCCCAGCATTTT. The encoded protein is CASSEARDQPQHF. The J gene is TRBJ1-5, the V gene TRBV6-1; D call uncertain. The CDR3 runs 13 residues. Germline-derived CDR1 and CDR2 are MNHNS and SASEGT. V lost 0 bases to trimming and J lost 5 bases, with 5 bases between them.

CDR3 amino acids: CASNDRWNTEAFF. The DNA for the CDR3 is TGTGCCAGTAACGACAGGTGGAACACTGAAGCTTTCTTT. The V call is TRBV19, the J call TRBJ1-1, with TRBD1 as a possible D gene (6 bases). The CDR3 runs 13 residues. CDR1 and CDR2 (germline): LNHDA, SQIVND (reference sequence). Trimming removed 7 bases from V and 1 base from J, with 10 bases in between.

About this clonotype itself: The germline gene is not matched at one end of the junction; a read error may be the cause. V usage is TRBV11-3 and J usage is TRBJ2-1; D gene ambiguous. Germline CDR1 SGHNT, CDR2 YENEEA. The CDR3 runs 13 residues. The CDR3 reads CAGSLDRSDEQFF. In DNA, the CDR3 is TGTGCCGGCAGCTTAGATCGTTCGGATGAGCAGTTCTTC. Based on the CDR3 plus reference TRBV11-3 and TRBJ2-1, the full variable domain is EAGVVQSPRYKIIEKKQPVAFWCNPISGHNTLYWYLQNLGQGPELLIRYENEEAVDDSQLPKDRFSAERLKGVDSTLKIQPAELGDSAVYLCAGSLDRSDEQFFGPGTRLTVL.

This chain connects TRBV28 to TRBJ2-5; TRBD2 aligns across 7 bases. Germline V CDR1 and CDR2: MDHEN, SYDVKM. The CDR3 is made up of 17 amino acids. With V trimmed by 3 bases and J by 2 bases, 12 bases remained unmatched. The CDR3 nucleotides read TGTGCCAGCAGTTTCTCCCCGGGGGGAAAAGGTCAAGAGACCCAGTACTTC. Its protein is CASSFSPGGKGQETQYF.

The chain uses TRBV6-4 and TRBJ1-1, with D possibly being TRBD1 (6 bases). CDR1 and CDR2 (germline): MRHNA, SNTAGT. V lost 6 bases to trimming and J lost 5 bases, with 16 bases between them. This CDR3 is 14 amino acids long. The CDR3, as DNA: TGTGCCAGCAGATTACAGGGTGGGAATACTGAAGCTTTCTTT. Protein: CASRLQGGNTEAFF.

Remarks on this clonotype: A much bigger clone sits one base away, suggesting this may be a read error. The CDR3 DNA follows: TGTGCCAGCAGCCCGTGGAGAAGGGATGAGCAGTACTTC. It is translated as CASSPWRRDEQYF. The chain combines TRBV3-1 with TRBJ2-5, with D hard to call. V was shortened by 4 bases and J by 11 bases, with 17 bases between the two germline ends. The CDR3 extends over 13 amino acids. Looked up from germline, CDR1 is LGHDT and CDR2 is YNNKEL (reference sequence).

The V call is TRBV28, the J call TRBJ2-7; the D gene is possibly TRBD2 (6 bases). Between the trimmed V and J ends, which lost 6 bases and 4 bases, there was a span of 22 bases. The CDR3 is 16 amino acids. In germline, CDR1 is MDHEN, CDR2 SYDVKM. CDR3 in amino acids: CASSPPSGTPFYEQYF. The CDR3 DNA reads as TGTGCCAGCAGCCCCCCCTCCGGGACTCCCTTTTACGAGCAGTACTTC.

This CDR3 reads CASSLEGHPITGYTF. CDR3 DNA sequence: TGTGCCAGCAGCTTAGAGGGACACCCTATCACAGGCTACACCTTC. The V gene is TRBV7-9, the J gene TRBJ1-2, with D possibly matching TRBD1 (6 bases). The length of the CDR3 is 15 residues. V was clipped by 1 base and J by 8 bases, with 17 bases between them. Germline CDR1 reads SEHNR; CDR2 reads FQNEAQ (reference sequence).

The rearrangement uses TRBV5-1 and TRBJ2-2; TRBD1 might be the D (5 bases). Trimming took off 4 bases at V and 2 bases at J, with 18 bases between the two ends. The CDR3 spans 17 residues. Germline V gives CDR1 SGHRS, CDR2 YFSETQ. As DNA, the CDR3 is TGCGCCAGCAGCACACGGACGTGGGGCTTTAACACCGGGGAGCTGTTTTTT. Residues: CASSTRTWGFNTGELFF.

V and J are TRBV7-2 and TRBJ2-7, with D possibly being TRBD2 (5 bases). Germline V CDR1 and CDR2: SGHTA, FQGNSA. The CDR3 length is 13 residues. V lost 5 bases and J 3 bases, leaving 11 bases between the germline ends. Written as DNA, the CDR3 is TGTGCCAGCAGCAGACCCGGGGTCTACGAGCAGTACTTC. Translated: CASSRPGVYEQYF.

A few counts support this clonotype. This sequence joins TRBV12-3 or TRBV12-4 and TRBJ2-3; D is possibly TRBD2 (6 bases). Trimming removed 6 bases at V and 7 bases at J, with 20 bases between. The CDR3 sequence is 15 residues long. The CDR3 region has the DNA TGTGCCAGCAGCCCTCCTACAACGGGGGTGCATACGCAGTATTTT. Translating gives CASSPPTTGVHTQYF.

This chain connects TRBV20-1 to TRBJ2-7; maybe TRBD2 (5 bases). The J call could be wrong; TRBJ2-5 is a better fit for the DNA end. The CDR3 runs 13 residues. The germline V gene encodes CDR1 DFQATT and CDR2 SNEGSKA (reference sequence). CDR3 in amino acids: CSAGSVGGETQYF. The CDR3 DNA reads TGCAGTGCGGGATCTGTCGGCGGGGAGACCCAGTACTTC.

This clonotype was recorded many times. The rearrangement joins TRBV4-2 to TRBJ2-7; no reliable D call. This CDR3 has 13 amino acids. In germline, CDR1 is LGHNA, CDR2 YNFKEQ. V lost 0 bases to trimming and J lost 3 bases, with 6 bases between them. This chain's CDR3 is CASSQDLNYEQYF. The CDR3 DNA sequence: TGTGCCAGCAGCCAAGACCTGAACTACGAGCAGTACTTC.

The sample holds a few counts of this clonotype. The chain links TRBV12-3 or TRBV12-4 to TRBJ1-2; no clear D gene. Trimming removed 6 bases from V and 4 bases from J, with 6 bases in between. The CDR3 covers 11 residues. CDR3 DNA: TGTGCCAGCAGGCTCAGCTATGGCTACACCTTC. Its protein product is CASRLSYGYTF.

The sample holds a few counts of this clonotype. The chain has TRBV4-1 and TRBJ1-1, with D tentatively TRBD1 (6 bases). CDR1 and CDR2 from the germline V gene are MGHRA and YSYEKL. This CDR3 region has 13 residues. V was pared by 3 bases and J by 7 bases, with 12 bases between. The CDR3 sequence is CASSHVQDSEAFF. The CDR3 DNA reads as TGCGCCAGCAGCCACGTTCAGGACAGTGAAGCTTTCTTT.

The CDR3 here is CASSQDVGGLPVNTEAFF. CDR3 in DNA: TGCGCCAGCAGCCAAGATGTGGGCGGCCTTCCCGTGAACACTGAAGCTTTCTTT. The chain couples TRBV4-3 to TRBJ1-1; D gene uncertain. This CDR3 comprises 18 residues. V was cut by 0 bases and J by 0 bases, with 17 bases left in between. The germline V gene encodes CDR1 LGHNA and CDR2 YSLEER.